Sequencing of this T cell receptor (beta chain) was carried out in a study of response to subunit inactivated influenza vaccine. The study, taken as a whole, reports: It was suggested by the authors that few new T cells are recruited by each seasonal influenza vaccination.

This clonotype appeared a few times. As yet, its antigen is unknown. TCRdb reanalysed the RT-PCR reads using MiXCR and keeps one entry per CDR3 protein. Here the sample spans under 850,000 distinct CDR3 sequences, about 18% being singletons. Germline CDR1 and CDR2: SQVTM and ANQGSEA. The CDR3 has 11 amino acids. Trimming removed 6 bases from V and 5 bases from J; junction bases left unmatched: 3. This clonotype was obtained from a man between 45 and 60 years old who received an inactivated influenza vaccine. The sample was PBMCs from blood, taken roughly 5 days after vaccination. The chain couples TRBV29-1 to TRBJ1-1; 7 bases fit TRBD1. The CDR3 DNA reads as TGCAGCGTCGACAGGGAGACTGAAGCTTTCTTT. Residues: CSVDRETEAFF. Full variable domain (outside the CDR3, taken from reference TRBV29-1 and TRBJ1-1): SAVISQKPSRDICQRGTSLTIQCQVDSQVTMMFWYRQQPGQSLTLIATANQGSEATYESGFVIDKFPISRPNLTFSTLTVSNMSPEDSSIYLCSVDRETEAFFGQGTRLTVV.